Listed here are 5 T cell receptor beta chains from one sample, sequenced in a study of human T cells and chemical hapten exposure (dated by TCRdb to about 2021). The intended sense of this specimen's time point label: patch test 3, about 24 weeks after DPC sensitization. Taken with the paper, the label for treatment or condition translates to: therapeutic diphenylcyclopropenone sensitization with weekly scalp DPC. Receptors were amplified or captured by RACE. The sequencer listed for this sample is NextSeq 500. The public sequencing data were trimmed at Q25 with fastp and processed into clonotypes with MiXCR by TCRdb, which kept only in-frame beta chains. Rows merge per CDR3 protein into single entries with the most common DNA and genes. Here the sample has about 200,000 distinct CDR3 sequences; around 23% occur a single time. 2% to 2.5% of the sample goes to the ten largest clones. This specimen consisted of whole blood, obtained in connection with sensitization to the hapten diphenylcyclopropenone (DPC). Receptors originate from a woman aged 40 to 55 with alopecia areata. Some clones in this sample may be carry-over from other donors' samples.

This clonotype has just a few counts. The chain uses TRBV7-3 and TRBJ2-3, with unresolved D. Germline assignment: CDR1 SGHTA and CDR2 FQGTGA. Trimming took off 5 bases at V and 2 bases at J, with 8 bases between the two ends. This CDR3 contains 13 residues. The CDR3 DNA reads TGTGCCAGCAGCAACTCAAACACAGATACGCAGTATTTT. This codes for CASSNSNTDTQYF.

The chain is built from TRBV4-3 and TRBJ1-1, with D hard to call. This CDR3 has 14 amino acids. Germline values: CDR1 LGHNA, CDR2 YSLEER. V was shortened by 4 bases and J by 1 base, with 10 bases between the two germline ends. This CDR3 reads CASSRRAENTEAFF. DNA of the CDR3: TGCGCCAGCAGCCGACGCGCAGAGAACACTGAAGCTTTCTTT.

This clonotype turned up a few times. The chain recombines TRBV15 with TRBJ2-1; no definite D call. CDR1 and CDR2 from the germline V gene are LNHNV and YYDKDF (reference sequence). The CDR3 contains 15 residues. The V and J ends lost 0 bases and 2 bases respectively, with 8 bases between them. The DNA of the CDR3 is TGTGCCACCAGCAGAGATCGGGCGCCCTACAATGAGCAGTTCTTC. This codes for CATSRDRAPYNEQFF.

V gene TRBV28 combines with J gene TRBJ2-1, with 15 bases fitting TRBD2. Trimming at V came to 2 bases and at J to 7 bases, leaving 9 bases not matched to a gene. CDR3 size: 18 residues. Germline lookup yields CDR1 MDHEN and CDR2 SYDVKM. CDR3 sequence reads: CASSLRTSGRAGGNEQFF. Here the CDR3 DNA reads TGTGCCAGCAGTTTAAGGACTAGCGGGAGGGCCGGGGGGAATGAGCAGTTCTTC. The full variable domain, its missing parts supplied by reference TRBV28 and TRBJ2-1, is DVKVTQSSRYLVKRTGEKVFLECVQDMDHENMFWYRQDPGLGLRLIYFSYDVKMKEKGDIPEGYSVSREKKERFSLILESASTNQTSMYLCASSLRTSGRAGGNEQFFGPGTRLTVL.

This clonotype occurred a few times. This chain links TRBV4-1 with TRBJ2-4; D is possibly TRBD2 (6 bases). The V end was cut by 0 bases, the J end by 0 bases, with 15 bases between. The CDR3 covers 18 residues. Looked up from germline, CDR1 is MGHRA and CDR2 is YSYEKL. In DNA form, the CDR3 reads TGCGCCAGCAGCCAAGAGGGAGGCAGGGCTCTAGCCAAAAACATTCAGTACTTC. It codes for CASSQEGGRALAKNIQYF.